These T cell receptor beta chains were read from a single sample in a study of CD39 and CD103 CD8 tumor-infiltrating T cells. Libraries were prepared by immunoSEQ multiplex PCR; TCRdb keeps only in-frame clonotypes and omits some of them. Of about 2,900 clones in the sample, 83% were seen once. The sample consisted of CD39- CD103- CD8+ T cells sorted from the tumor. These receptors originate from a human donor with head and neck squamous cell carcinoma. Both conserved end residues are part of each CDR3. The order of the fields is D gene, J gene, clone size, V gene, CDR3 protein, CDR3 DNA. D genes are given only for firm matches. Size tells how often a clone was seen (once, few, many) or the class of an expanded clone, and some rows leave it out.

>NA|TRBJ1-1|NA|TRBV27
CASIVGGAATEAFF
TGTGCCAGCATAGTGGGGGGGGCAGCGACTGAAGCTTTCTTT
>NA|TRBJ2-2|NA|TRBV7-8
CASSLAIGTVGGRANTGELFF
TGTGCCAGCAGCTTAGCGATCGGGACGGTGGGGGGTAGGGCGAACACCGGGGAGCTGTTTTTT
>NA|TRBJ1-5|NA|TRBV2
CASSGGESNQPQHF
TGTGCCAGCAGCGGCGGTGAGAGCAATCAGCCCCAGCATTTT
>TRBD1|TRBJ2-1|few|TRBV5-6
CASSYRDRGLDEQFF
TGTGCCAGCAGCTACCGGGACAGGGGGTTGGATGAGCAGTTCTTC
>NA|TRBJ2-2|once|TRBV13
CASSSGQGRPGTIGELFF
TGTGCCAGCAGCTCCGGACAGGGAAGGCCCGGGACTATAGGGGAGCTGTTTTTT
>NA|TRBJ1-6|few|TRBV2
CASSRSRVVPMYNSPLHF
TGTGCCAGCAGCCGCTCCAGGGTCGTTCCCATGTATAATTCACCCCTCCACTTT
>TRBD1|TRBJ1-1|NA|TRBV6-1
CASRDRPNTEAFF
TGTGCCAGCAGGGACAGGCCGAACACTGAAGCTTTCTTT
>NA|TRBJ2-7|few|TRBV30
CAWSEGLARDEQYF
TGTGCCTGGAGTGAGGGCCTGGCGAGGGACGAGCAGTACTTC
>NA|TRBJ2-3|NA|TRBV6-6
CAVVGVGTDTQYF
TGTGCCGTGGTCGGGGTGGGCACAGATACGCAGTATTTT
>NA|TRBJ2-5|NA|TRBV6-5
CASSYSGGPGETQYF
TGTGCCAGCAGTTACTCCGGGGGTCCTGGGGAGACCCAGTACTTC
>NA|TRBJ1-1|NA|TRBV5-6
CASSFSGARNTEAFF
TGTGCCAGCAGCTTTAGCGGGGCGCGAAACACTGAAGCTTTCTTT
>NA|TRBJ1-1|NA|TRBV7-9
CASSIRVNTEAFF
TGTGCCAGCAGCATCAGGGTGAACACTGAAGCTTTCTTT
>NA|TRBJ2-1|few|TRBV5-1
CASNYLDNEQFF
TGCGCCAGCAACTACTTGGACAATGAGCAGTTCTTC
>NA|TRBJ1-4|NA|TRBV7-9
CASSPQGANEKLFF
TGTGCCAGCAGCCCACAGGGTGCTAATGAAAAACTGTTTTTT
>NA|TRBJ1-1|NA|TRBV30
CAWSVAENTEAFF
TGTGCCTGGAGTGTGGCCGAGAACACTGAAGCTTTCTTT
>TRBD1|TRBJ2-3|NA|TRBV10-3
CAISEVTGGLTDTQYF
TGTGCCATCAGTGAGGTCACAGGGGGTCTCACAGATACGCAGTATTTT
>TRBD1|TRBJ2-7|NA|TRBV27
CASTSGQGTYEQYF
TGTGCCAGCACCTCGGGACAGGGGACCTACGAGCAGTACTTC
>NA|TRBJ2-1|NA|TRBV2
CASSGLGSTSNEQFF
TGTGCCAGCAGTGGCCTCGGGTCGACTAGCAATGAGCAGTTCTTC
>TRBD2|TRBJ2-7|few|TRBV9
CASSVGGGPYEQYF
TGTGCCAGCAGCGTGGGGGGGGGACCCTACGAGCAGTACTTC
>NA|TRBJ2-7|NA|TRBV30
CARGTPGSYEQYF
TGTGCCCGGGGGACCCCCGGATCCTACGAGCAGTACTTC
>TRBD2|TRBJ2-7|NA|TRBV2
CASTGTNEQYF
TGTGCCAGCACCGGGACTAACGAGCAGTACTTC
>NA|TRBJ2-2|NA|TRBV9
CASSVGGAAGELFF
TGTGCCAGCAGCGTAGGCGGGGCCGCCGGGGAGCTGTTTTTT
>NA|TRBJ2-7|NA|TRBV13
CASSLGGAEYEQYF
TGTGCCAGCAGCTTAGGGGGGGCCGAGTACGAGCAGTACTTC
>NA|TRBJ2-1|NA|TRBV18
CASSPRSDIRPHEQFF
TGTGCCAGCTCACCACGATCGGACATAAGGCCCCATGAGCAGTTCTTC
>TRBD1|TRBJ2-3|NA|TRBV27
CASSWDRIADTQYF
TGTGCCAGCAGTTGGGACAGGATCGCAGATACGCAGTATTTT
>NA|TRBJ1-1|NA|TRBV6-5
CATGEAGLGTEAFF
TGTGCCACAGGAGAGGCGGGGCTGGGCACTGAAGCTTTCTTT
>NA|TRBJ2-7|NA|TRBV27
CASSLRAQGRDEQYF
TGTGCCAGCAGTTTACGAGCGCAGGGCAGGGACGAGCAGTACTTC
>TRBD1|TRBJ2-2|few|TRBV11-3
CASSLDRGQGLTGELFF
TGTGCCAGCAGCTTAGATAGGGGACAGGGGTTAACGGGGGAGCTGTTTTTT
>TRBD2|TRBJ2-3|NA|TRBV7-9
CASSSGLAGGTDTQYF
TGTGCCAGCAGCTCCGGACTAGCGGGGGGCACAGATACGCAGTATTTT
>NA|TRBJ2-3|NA|TRBV7-9
CASSLGTVLDTQYF
TGTGCCAGCAGCTTAGGGACAGTTTTAGATACGCAGTATTTT
>NA|TRBJ1-4|NA|TRBV5-4
CASSLLGEKLFF
TGTGCCAGCAGCTTACTAGGTGAAAAACTGTTTTTT
>NA|TRBJ1-5|once|TRBV2
CASSRGGDQPQHF
TGTGCCAGCAGCCGAGGGGGGGATCAGCCCCAGCATTTT
>TRBD1|TRBJ2-3|NA|TRBV5-6
CASSLGQGKTDTQYF
TGTGCCAGCAGCTTGGGACAGGGCAAAACAGATACGCAGTATTTT
>NA|TRBJ1-1|NA|TRBV5-1
CASSRGGTEAFF
TGCGCCAGCAGCAGGGGAGGCACTGAAGCTTTCTTT
>NA|TRBJ2-3|NA|TRBV10-1
CASSEYQGDTQYF
TGCGCCAGCAGTGAATACCAGGGAGATACGCAGTATTTT
>TRBD1|TRBJ2-7|once|TRBV5-6
CASSSRDRNYEQYF
TGTGCCAGCAGCTCAAGGGACAGAAACTACGAGCAGTACTTC
>NA|TRBJ1-6|NA|TRBV7-2
CASSLYRVTYNSPLHF
TGTGCCAGCAGCTTATACAGGGTAACCTATAATTCACCCCTCCACTTT
>NA|TRBJ1-3|once|TRBV27
CASSPLSTGYSGNTIYF
TGTGCCAGCAGTCCTCTCTCGACAGGCTACTCTGGAAACACCATATATTTT
>NA|TRBJ2-3|NA|TRBV4-1
CASSQDGLTRSTDTQYF
TGCGCCAGCAGCCAAGATGGCCTGACTCGTAGCACAGATACGCAGTATTTT
>NA|TRBJ1-2|NA|TRBV29-1
CSVEDLRGSVRGYTF
TGCAGCGTTGAAGATCTGCGGGGGTCCGTCCGTGGCTACACCTTC
>TRBD2|TRBJ2-1|NA|TRBV5-1
CASSPGGGHNEQFF
TGCGCCAGCAGCCCCGGGGGGGGCCACAATGAGCAGTTCTTC
>TRBD1|TRBJ1-1|few|TRBV13
CASSLVGTGSPNTEAFF
TGTGCCAGCAGCTTAGTAGGGACAGGGTCTCCGAACACTGAAGCTTTCTTT
>NA|TRBJ2-3|once|TRBV29-1
CSVEDVWGGTDTQYF
TGCAGCGTTGAAGACGTCTGGGGAGGTACAGATACGCAGTATTTT